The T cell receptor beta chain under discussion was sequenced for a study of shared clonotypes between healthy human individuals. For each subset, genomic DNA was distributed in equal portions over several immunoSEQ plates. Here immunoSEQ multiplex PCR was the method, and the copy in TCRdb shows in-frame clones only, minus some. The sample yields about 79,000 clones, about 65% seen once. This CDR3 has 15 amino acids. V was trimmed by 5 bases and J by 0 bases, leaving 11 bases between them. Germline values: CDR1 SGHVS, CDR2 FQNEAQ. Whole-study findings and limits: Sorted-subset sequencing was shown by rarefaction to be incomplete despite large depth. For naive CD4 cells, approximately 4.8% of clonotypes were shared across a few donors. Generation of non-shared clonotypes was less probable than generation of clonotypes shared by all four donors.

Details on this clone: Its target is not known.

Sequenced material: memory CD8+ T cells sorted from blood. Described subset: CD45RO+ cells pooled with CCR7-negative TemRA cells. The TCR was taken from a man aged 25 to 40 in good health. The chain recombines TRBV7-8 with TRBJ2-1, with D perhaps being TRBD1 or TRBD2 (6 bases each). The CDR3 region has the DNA TGTGCCAGCAGCGGGGGGCCCAGCTCCTACAATGAGCAGTTCTTC. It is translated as CASSGGPSSYNEQFF.